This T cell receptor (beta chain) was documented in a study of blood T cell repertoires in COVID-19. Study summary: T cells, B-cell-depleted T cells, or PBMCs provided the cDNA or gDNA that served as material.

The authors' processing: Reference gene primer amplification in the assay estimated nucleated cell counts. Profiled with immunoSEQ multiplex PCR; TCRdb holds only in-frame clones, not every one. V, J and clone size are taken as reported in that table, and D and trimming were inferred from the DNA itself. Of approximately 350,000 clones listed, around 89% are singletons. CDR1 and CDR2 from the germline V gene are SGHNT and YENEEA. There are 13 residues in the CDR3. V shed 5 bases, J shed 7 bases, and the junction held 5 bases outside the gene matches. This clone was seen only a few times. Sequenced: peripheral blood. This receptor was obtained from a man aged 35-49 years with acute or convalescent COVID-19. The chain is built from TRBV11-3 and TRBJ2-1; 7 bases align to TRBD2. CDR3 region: CASSPTSLNEQFF. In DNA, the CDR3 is TGTGCCAGCAGCCCGACTAGCCTGAATGAGCAGTTCTTC.